This T cell receptor (beta chain) came from a study of blood T cell repertoires in COVID-19. Turning to the study itself: Spain, Italy and the United States supplied samples that represented acute and convalescent COVID-19. Nucleic acid was either cDNA or gDNA, and it came from T cells, B-cell-depleted T cells, or PBMCs.

Participants were aged 18 to 89 years from approximately 23 US areas. Authors' processing steps: The authors estimated nucleated cell counts from reference gene primer amplification. Profiled with immunoSEQ multiplex PCR; TCRdb holds only in-frame clones, not every one. The D gene and trimming were derived from the DNA, and the V and J assignments and clone size from that table. The sample has some 300,000 clones; roughly 90% are singletons. The CDR3 extends over 16 amino acids. CDR1 is MGHRA and CDR2 is YSYEKL in the germline V gene. With 4 bases removed from V and 0 bases from J, the gap between germline ends came to 15 bases.

The source of this sequence is a woman aged 30 to 39 who had recovered from COVID-19. Sequencing used PBMCs or T cells enriched from blood (not recorded which). This sequence joins TRBV4-1 and TRBJ1-1; no definite D call. The CDR3 DNA follows: TGCGCCAGCAGCCCTATGGAGAGGCAAATGAACACTGAAGCTTTCTTT. This codes for CASSPMERQMNTEAFF.